This TCR beta chain was recovered during a study of blood T cell repertoires in COVID-19. J gave up 3 bases and V 6 bases, and 17 bases lay outside the gene matches. CDR1 and CDR2 (germline): KGHSH, LQKENI. The CDR3 length is 19 residues. The assay was immunoSEQ multiplex PCR, and TCRdb's table has in-frame clones only and misses some. The table records about 74,000 clones, roughly 88% of them present only once. This receptor was identified in a woman in her fifties or sixties in a cohort sampled during active COVID-19. V usage is TRBV18 and J usage is TRBJ1-2, with TRBD1 matching over 12 bases. The sequenced sample was peripheral blood. The CDR3 coding sequence is TGTGCCAGCTCTCAAAAAATGGGGACAGGGGGCGATCCCTACTATGGCTACACCTTC. It is translated as CASSQKMGTGGDPYYGYTF.